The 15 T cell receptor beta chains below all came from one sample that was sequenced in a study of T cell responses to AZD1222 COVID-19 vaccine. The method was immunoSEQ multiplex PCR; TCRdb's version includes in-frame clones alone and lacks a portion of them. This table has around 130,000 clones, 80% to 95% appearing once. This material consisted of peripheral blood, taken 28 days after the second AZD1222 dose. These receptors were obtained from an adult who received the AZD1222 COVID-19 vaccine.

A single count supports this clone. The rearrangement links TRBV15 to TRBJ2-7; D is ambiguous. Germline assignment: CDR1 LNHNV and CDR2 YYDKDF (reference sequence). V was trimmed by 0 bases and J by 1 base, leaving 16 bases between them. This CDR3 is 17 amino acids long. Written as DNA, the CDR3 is TGTGCCACCAGCAGAGATAGTGGTCGGCGGCTTTCCTACGAGCAGTACTTC. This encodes CATSRDSGRRLSYEQYF.

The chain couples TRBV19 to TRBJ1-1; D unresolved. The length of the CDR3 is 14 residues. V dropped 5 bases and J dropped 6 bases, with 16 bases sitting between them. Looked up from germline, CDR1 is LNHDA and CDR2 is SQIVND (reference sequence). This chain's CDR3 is CASSPGHTPPEAFF. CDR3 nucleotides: TGTGCCAGTAGTCCCGGTCACACTCCCCCTGAAGCTTTCTTT.

CDR3 amino acids: CASSLNRVNEQFF. CDR3 nucleotides: TGTGCCAGCAGTTTAAACAGGGTCAATGAGCAGTTCTTC. The chain has TRBV27 and TRBJ2-1, with D maybe TRBD1 (6 bases). In germline, CDR1 is MNHEY, CDR2 SMNVEV (reference sequence). V was shortened by 2 bases and J by 6 bases, with 8 bases between the two germline ends. The CDR3 contains 13 residues.

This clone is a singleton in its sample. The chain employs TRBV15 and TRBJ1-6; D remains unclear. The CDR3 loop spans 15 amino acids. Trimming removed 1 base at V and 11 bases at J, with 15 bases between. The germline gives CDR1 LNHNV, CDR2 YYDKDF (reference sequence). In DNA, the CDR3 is TGTGCCACCAGCAGAGTTCGGGAAGGTTTGCCACCCCTCCACTTT. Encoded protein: CATSRVREGLPPLHF.

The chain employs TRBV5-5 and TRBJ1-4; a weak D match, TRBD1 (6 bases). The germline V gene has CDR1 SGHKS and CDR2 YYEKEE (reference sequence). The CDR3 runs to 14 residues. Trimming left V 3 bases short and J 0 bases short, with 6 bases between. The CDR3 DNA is TGTGCCAGCAGCTGGGGGCCAACTAATGAAAAACTGTTTTTT. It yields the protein CASSWGPTNEKLFF.

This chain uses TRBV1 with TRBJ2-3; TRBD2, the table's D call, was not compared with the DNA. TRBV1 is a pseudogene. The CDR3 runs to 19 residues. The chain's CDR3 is CTSSHILPGLVPPIDTQYF. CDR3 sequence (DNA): TGCACCAGCAGCCACATTCTACCGGGACTAGTCCCCCCTATAGATACGCAGTATTTT.

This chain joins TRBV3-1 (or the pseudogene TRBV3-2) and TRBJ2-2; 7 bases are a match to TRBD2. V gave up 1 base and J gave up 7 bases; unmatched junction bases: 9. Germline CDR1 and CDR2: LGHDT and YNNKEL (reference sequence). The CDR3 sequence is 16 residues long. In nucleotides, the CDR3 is TGTGCCAGCAGCCAAGGTCGGGAGGAAGGGAGCGGGGAGCTGTTTTTT. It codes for CASSQGREEGSGELFF.

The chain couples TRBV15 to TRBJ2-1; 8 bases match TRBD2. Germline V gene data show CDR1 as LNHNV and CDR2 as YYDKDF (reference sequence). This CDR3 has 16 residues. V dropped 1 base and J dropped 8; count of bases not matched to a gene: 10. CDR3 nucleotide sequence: TGTGCCACCAGCAGAGGGTCGAGCGGGGGTAGGGATGAGCAGTTCTTC. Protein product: CATSRGSSGGRDEQFF.

CDR3 nucleotides: TGCAGTGCTAGTGGACGGTTGGCGTCAAACACTGAAGCTTTCTTT. Protein product: CSASGRLASNTEAFF. V and J are TRBV20-1 and TRBJ1-1; D is uncertain. With 3 bases removed from V and 2 bases from J, the gap between germline ends came to 16 bases. Germline-derived CDR1 and CDR2 are DFQATT and SNEGSKA (reference sequence). The CDR3 has 15 residues.

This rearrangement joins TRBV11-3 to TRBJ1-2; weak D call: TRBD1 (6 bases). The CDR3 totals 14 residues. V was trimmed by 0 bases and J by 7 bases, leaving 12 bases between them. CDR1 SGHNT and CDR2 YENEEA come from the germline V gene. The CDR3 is CASSLEGGAAGYTF. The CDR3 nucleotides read TGTGCCAGCAGCTTAGAGGGGGGGGCTGCTGGCTACACCTTC.

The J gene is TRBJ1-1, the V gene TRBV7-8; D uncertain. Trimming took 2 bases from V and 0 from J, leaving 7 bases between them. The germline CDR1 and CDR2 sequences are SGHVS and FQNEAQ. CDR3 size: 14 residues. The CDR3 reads CASSLSEMNTEAFF. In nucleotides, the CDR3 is TGTGCCAGCAGCTTATCGGAGATGAACACTGAAGCTTTCTTT.

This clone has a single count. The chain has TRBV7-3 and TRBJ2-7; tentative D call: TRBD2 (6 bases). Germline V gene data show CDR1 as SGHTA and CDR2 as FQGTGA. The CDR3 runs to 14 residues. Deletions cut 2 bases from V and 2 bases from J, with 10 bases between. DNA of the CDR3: TGTGCCAGCAGCTTAGGTAGCGGCCCCTACGAGCAGTACTTC. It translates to CASSLGSGPYEQYF.

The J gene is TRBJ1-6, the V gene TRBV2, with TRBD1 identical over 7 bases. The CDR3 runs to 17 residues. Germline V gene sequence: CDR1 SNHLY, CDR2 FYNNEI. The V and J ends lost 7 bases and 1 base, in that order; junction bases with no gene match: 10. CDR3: CASTRGRGQSYNSPLHF. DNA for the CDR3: TGTGCCAGCACCAGGGGGAGGGGGCAATCCTATAATTCACCCCTCCACTTT. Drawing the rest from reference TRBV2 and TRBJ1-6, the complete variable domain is EPEVTQTPSHQVTQMGQEVILRCVPISNHLYFYWYRQILGQKVEFLVSFYNNEISEKSEIFDDQFSVERPDGSNFTLKIRSTKLEDSAMYFCASTRGRGQSYNSPLHFGNGTRLTVT.

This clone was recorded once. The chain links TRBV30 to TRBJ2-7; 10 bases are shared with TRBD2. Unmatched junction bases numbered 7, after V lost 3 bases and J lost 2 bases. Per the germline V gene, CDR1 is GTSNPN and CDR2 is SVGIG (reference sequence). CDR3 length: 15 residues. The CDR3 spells CAWSPSGGLPYEQYF. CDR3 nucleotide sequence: TGTGCCTGGAGCCCTAGCGGGGGTCTCCCCTACGAGCAGTACTTC.

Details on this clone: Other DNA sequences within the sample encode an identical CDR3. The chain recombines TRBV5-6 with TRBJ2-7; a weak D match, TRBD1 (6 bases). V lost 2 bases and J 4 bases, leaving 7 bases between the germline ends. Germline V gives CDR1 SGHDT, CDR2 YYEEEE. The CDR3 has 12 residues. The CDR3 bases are TGTGCCAGCAGCTTACAGGGTTACGAGCAGTACTTC. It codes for CASSLQGYEQYF.